These 13 T cell receptor beta chains share one sample of origin, sequenced in a study of blood T cell repertoires in COVID-19. Generated by immunoSEQ multiplex PCR, the TCRdb table keeps only in-frame clones and is missing some. Among 210,000 or so clones listed, nearly 90% were seen once. Sequenced: peripheral blood. These receptors originate from a man aged 45-65 years with acute or convalescent COVID-19.

This chain links TRBV4-3 with TRBJ2-3; TRBD1 aligns across 7 bases. Germline V CDR1 and CDR2: LGHNA, YSLEER. The ends lost 1 base at V and 2 bases at J; junction bases unmatched: 12. CDR3 length: 18 residues. This chain's CDR3 is CASSQGIQGERYTDTQYF. CDR3 bases: TGCGCCAGCAGCCAAGGAATCCAGGGGGAGCGGTACACAGATACGCAGTATTTT.

The V and J genes are TRBV27 and TRBJ1-4; a weak D match, TRBD1 (5 bases). CDR3 length: 13 residues. Germline V lookup: CDR1 MNHEY, CDR2 SMNVEV (reference sequence). V lost 7 bases and J lost 4, with 10 bases in between. The CDR3 here is CASTGHLNEKLFF. CDR3 in DNA: TGTGCCAGCACCGGACATCTTAATGAAAAACTGTTTTTT. Supplemented by reference TRBV27 and TRBJ1-4, the full variable domain reads EAQVTQNPRYLITVTGKKLTVTCSQNMNHEYMSWYRQDPGLGLRQIYYSMNVEVTDKGDVPEGYKVSRKEKRNFPLILESPSPNQTSLYFCASTGHLNEKLFFGSGTQLSVL.

The chain carries TRBV11-2 and TRBJ2-1, with TRBD2 identical over 9 bases. Trimming removed 5 bases from V and 9 bases from J; junction bases left unmatched: 11. This CDR3 is built from 15 residues. Germline CDR1 and CDR2: SGHAT and FQNNGV. The CDR3 loop is CASSAGTSRTAEQFF. The CDR3, as DNA: TGTGCCAGCAGCGCCGGGACTAGCCGTACCGCTGAGCAGTTCTTC.

The genes are TRBV5-4 and TRBJ2-1; D uncertain. The CDR3 consists of 15 residues. The germline V gene has CDR1 SGHNT and CDR2 YYREEE (reference sequence). The V and J ends lost 4 bases and 0 bases respectively, with 11 bases between them. CDR3 nucleotides: TGTGCCAGCAGCGAGACTCCAAGCTCCTACAATGAGCAGTTCTTC. This gives the protein CASSETPSSYNEQFF. The full variable domain, completed using reference TRBV5-4 and TRBJ2-1, is ETGVTQSPTHLIKTRGQQVTLRCSSQSGHNTVSWYQQALGQGPQFIFQYYREEENGRGNFPPRFSGLQFPNYSSELNVNALELDDSALYLCASSETPSSYNEQFFGPGTRLTVL.

The chain combines TRBV20-1 with TRBJ1-2, with D unresolved. The V end lost 1 base, the J end lost 8 bases, and 8 bases lay between the germline ends. CDR1 is DFQATT and CDR2 is SNEGSKA in the germline V gene (reference sequence). The CDR3 has 11 residues. Here the CDR3 DNA reads TGCAGTGCTAGAGGAACGGGAGGCTACACCTTC. It specifies CSARGTGGYTF.

V gene TRBV19 combines with J gene TRBJ2-2; 8 bases match TRBD2. The V and J ends lost 3 bases and 0 bases, in that order; junction bases with no gene match: 6. This CDR3 contains 17 residues. Germline CDR1 is LNHDA and CDR2 is SQIVND (reference sequence). CDR3 in amino acids: CASSIRGGSPNTGELFF. The CDR3 bases are TGTGCCAGTAGTATTCGCGGGGGGTCGCCGAACACCGGGGAGCTGTTTTTT.

The chain has TRBV6-5 and TRBJ1-5; D is uncertain. The germline gives CDR1 MNHEY, CDR2 SVGAGI. Trimming took 7 bases from V and 2 from J, leaving 6 bases between them. This CDR3 region has 12 residues. CDR3 residues: CASNQGNQPQHF. The CDR3 region has the DNA TGTGCCAGCAATCAGGGCAATCAGCCCCAGCATTTT.

This rearrangement joins TRBV4-1 to TRBJ1-5; D remains ambiguous. Germline V gene sequence: CDR1 MGHRA, CDR2 YSYEKL. The CDR3 extends over 15 amino acids. Deletions cut 1 base from V and 5 bases from J, with 12 bases between. CDR3 bases: TGCGCCAGCAGCCAAGGCTACAGTCAGTATCAGCCCCAGCATTTT. This translates into CASSQGYSQYQPQHF.

The chain links TRBV9 to TRBJ1-1; the D is unclear. This CDR3 contains 13 residues. Trimming pared 2 bases from V and 3 bases from J, leaving 8 bases between. Germline values: CDR1 SGDLS, CDR2 YYNGEE. The CDR3 coding sequence is TGTGCCAGCAGCGTTCAGGTGGACACTGAAGCTTTCTTT. It specifies CASSVQVDTEAFF.

Ten or more counts support this clone. The genes are TRBV28 and TRBJ2-2; TRBD1 agrees at 7 bases. The trim removed 1 base at V and 0 bases at J, leaving 2 bases unmatched. The CDR3 consists of 16 residues. Germline CDR1 reads MDHEN; CDR2 reads SYDVKM. In DNA, the CDR3 is TGTGCCAGCAGTTTATTTGGGACAGCGAACACCGGGGAGCTGTTTTTT. Translating it yields CASSLFGTANTGELFF.

The chain combines TRBV4-3 with TRBJ1-6, with D possibly being TRBD1 (5 bases). From germline, CDR1 is LGHNA and CDR2 YSLEER. V was trimmed by 3 bases and J by 5 bases, leaving 14 bases between them. The CDR3 sequence is 16 residues long. The CDR3: CASSQTGQGNNSPLHF. CDR3 DNA: TGCGCCAGCAGCCAGACCGGACAAGGAAATAATTCACCCCTCCACTTT.

V and J are TRBV27 and TRBJ2-5; 10 positions agree with TRBD2. Germline V gene lookup returns CDR1 MNHEY and CDR2 SMNVEV (reference sequence). Trimming at V came to 3 bases and at J to 4 bases, leaving 5 bases not matched to a gene. The CDR3 has 15 residues. The CDR3 region is CASSFTLAGVETQYF. The CDR3 nucleotides are TGTGCCAGCAGTTTTACGCTAGCGGGAGTAGAGACCCAGTACTTC.

The J gene is TRBJ1-4, the V gene TRBV4-2, with D perhaps TRBD1 (5 bases). V was shortened by 1 base and J by 6 bases, with 15 bases between the two germline ends. CDR3 length: 16 residues. Germline values: CDR1 LGHNA, CDR2 YNFKEQ. CDR3 coding DNA: TGTGCCAGCAGCCAAGTCGGGGGGAAGTCAGATGAAAAACTGTTTTTT. This sequence encodes CASSQVGGKSDEKLFF.